This T cell receptor (beta chain) was captured in a study of radiotherapy plus CTLA-4 blockade in lung cancer. Findings and caveats of the study: Blood TCR clones of tumor origin expanded after radiotherapy plus ipilimumab.

Worth noting for this clone: The antigen is not known.

Here immunoSEQ multiplex PCR was the method, and the copy in TCRdb shows in-frame clones only, minus some. The table includes 50,000 to 85,000 clones, approximately 82% detected once. The CDR3 extends over 16 amino acids. Per the germline V gene, CDR1 is LGHNA and CDR2 is YNFKEQ. Trimming cost V 0 bases and J 12 bases; bases outside gene matches: 12. Patients in the study, people with chemo-refractory metastatic non-small-cell lung cancer, received focal radiation plus ipilimumab CTLA-4 blockade. The sequencing here drew on peripheral blood, taken from a patient treated with radiotherapy plus ipilimumab. The origin of this receptor is a human donor with non-small cell lung cancer who had a partial response to radiotherapy plus ipilimumab. The chain combines TRBV4-2 with TRBJ1-3; 9 nucleotides agree with TRBD1. The CDR3 bases are TGTGCCAGCAGCCAAGATGGCGGACAGGGGCGCGCGGGCATATATTTT. Its translation is CASSQDGGQGRAGIYF.